This T cell receptor (beta chain) comes out of a study of spatial heterogeneity in lung cancer. Study-level background: Fewer alpha-chain than beta-chain sequences were consistently detected.

V was clipped by 4 bases and J by 0 bases, with 10 bases between them. The germline gives CDR1 SGHAT, CDR2 FQNNGV. The CDR3 runs to 15 residues. Time point noted: sample taken at primary tumor resection. Sequencing covered unsorted whole RNA taken from tumor, nontumor lung or frozen PBMC. TCRdb reprocessed the 5' RACE reads with MiXCR, giving one entry per CDR3 protein. This sample has around 8,000 distinct CDR3 sequences, with around 8.6% found just once. This receptor was obtained from a male donor with early-stage non-small cell lung cancer. The rearrangement links TRBV11-2 to TRBJ2-1, with D hard to call. Sequenced material: PBMCs, taken at surgery. The CDR3 DNA reads TGTGCCAGCAGCTCTTTCTTGAGCTCCTACAATGAGCAGTTCTTC. Its protein product is CASSSFLSSYNEQFF.